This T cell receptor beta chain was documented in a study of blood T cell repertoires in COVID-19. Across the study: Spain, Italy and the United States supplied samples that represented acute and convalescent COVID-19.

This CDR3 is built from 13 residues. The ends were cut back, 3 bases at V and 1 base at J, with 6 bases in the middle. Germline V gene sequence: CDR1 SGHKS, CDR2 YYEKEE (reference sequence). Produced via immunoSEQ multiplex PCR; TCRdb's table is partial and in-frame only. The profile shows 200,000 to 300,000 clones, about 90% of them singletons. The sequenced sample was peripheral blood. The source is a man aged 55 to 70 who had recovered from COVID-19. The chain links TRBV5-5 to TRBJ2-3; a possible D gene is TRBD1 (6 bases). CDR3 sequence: CASSYRGTDTQYF. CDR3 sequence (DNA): TGTGCCAGCAGCTACAGGGGCACAGATACGCAGTATTTT.